This note documents a single T cell receptor (beta chain) sequence. What this receptor recognizes is not known. Base quality data are lacking; no much larger clone is found one base away. The data belong to a study of CD4 and CD8 cells across lung adenocarcinoma regions (dated by TCRdb to between 2018 and 2020). About the investigation overall: The study compared tumor centers with tumor margins to examine intratumor heterogeneity of the T cell receptor repertoire.

The CDR3 has 16 amino acids, counting the end cysteine and phenylalanine. Left in the record is the CDR3 DNA by itself, 48 bases read in frame from the first base. CDR1 and CDR2 are drawn from the germline V gene: SGHVS, FQNEAQ. A distance of 12 bases separates the germline ends of V and J, which lose 4 bases and 0 bases respectively. Patients with localized lung adenocarcinoma, a subtype of non-small cell lung cancer, were used as donors. The margins of localized lung adenocarcinomas were where the samples came from. For TCR repertoire analysis, CD4+ T cells from tumor tissue were profiled separately from CD8+ T cells. Receptor amplification or capture employed PCR. The instrument given in TCRdb is HiSeq X Ten. TCRdb reanalyzed the raw reads on its own, using fastp at Q25 for trimming and MiXCR for clone calling, and kept in-frame beta chains. Rows with one shared CDR3 protein collapse into an entry with the most common genes and DNA. The sample table shows about 4,600 distinct CDR3 sequences, and about 45% are seen once. The ten largest account for more than 13% of the sample.

The TCR originated in a female donor with lung adenocarcinoma. The CD4 and CD8 labels of this study may be unreliable. The sample was CD4+ T cells from the margin of a lung tumor. The cell subset or site label, as the study defines it: tumor margin region. The V gene is TRBV7-8 and the J gene is TRBJ2-2; the D gene cannot be named for sure. The DNA is as follows: TGTGCCAGCAGCTCCATCCGGCCCGCGAACACCGGGGAGCTGTTTTTT. Translation gives CASSSIRPANTGELFF.